The clone carrying this T cell receptor (beta chain) was seen many times. What it recognizes is unknown. Scientists made TCR beta libraries using quantitative 5'-RACE with molecular barcodes. TCRdb re-called the 5' RACE reads through MiXCR, storing one row per CDR3 protein. This table holds more than 400,000 distinct CDR3 sequences, roughly 5.3% found once. Trimming took off 2 bases at V and 3 bases at J, with 11 bases between the two ends. Looked up from germline, CDR1 is LGHNA and CDR2 is YSLEER. CDR3 length equals 14 residues. The data stem from a study of CD8 T cells in ankylosing spondylitis. Study-wide points: Earlier literature documents some of the motif variants in reactive arthritis synovial fluid and blood. For ankylosing spondylitis blood, a TCR beta motif of eight or nine highly homologous variants appeared characteristic. CD8+ by phenotype, disease-linked clones were relatively rare in peripheral blood. Reports say disease-linked clones showed up significantly more in matched ankylosing spondylitis synovial fluid.

The receptor was derived from a male donor with ankylosing spondylitis. Sequencing input: blood, either unsorted or a sorted T cell fraction (not recorded which). V usage is TRBV4-3 and J usage is TRBJ2-7, with a possible D match to TRBD1 (6 bases). The CDR3 DNA is TGCGCCAGCAGCCAACTTCTCAGGGGCTACGAGCAGTACTTC. Amino acids: CASSQLLRGYEQYF.